This T cell receptor beta chain appears in the sequencing data of a study of PD-1 blockade in mismatch repair-deficient tumors (dated by TCRdb to between 2016 and 2019). Study-wide context: Between late 2013 and 2016, approximately 90 consecutive patients with about 12 mismatch repair-deficient cancer types, all previously treated and progressing, were enrolled in the trial. Tumor-associated T cell clones were tracked in the peripheral blood of patients responding to PD-1 blockade by deep sequencing of TCR CDR3 regions. Points the paper makes about the study in general: Rapid expansion after pembrolizumab followed by contraction, generally before radiologic responses, was shown by tumor-resident clones, which were often undetectable in blood before treatment.

From its cysteine to its phenylalanine, the CDR3 spans 15 amino acids. Only the CDR3 region is kept as DNA, spanning 45 bases read in frame from base 1. Here V drops 3 bases and J drops 3 bases, and the junction holds 5 bases not matched to any gene. Via the germline V gene, CDR1 is SQVTM and CDR2 ANQGSEA. For each enrolled patient, mismatch repair deficiency was established using either polymerase chain reaction or immunohistochemistry. TCR sequencing was performed for a few patients who responded to pembrolizumab therapy. In the phase II trial, pembrolizumab PD-1 blockade was tested prospectively in advanced mismatch repair-deficient cancers, no matter which tissue of origin the cancers came from. Peripheral blood T cell samples were serially collected before and at multiple times after PD-1 blockade was started. Blood sampling time points were reported as weeks after the first dose of pembrolizumab.

Concerning this clone itself: Its cognate antigen has yet to be identified. Nothing much larger sits one base from this clone, and base qualities are not available.

Libraries were made using the immunoSEQ multiplex PCR assay. The table comes from immuneACCESS by way of TCRdb, which keeps in-frame sequences with V and J called. Part of the clones is missing from these tables; in studies checked, under half for an unresolved V gene and the rest for unknown reasons. The sample includes 75,000 to 80,000 clones, with 65% to 85% observed a single time. Roughly 6% of the sample lies in the top ten. The V gene is TRBV29-1 and the J gene is TRBJ1-5; TRBD1 aligns with 10 central bases. Sequencing used peripheral blood, obtained 44 weeks after starting pembrolizumab. The TCR comes from an adult with mismatch repair-deficient cancer. The DNA sequence is TGCAGCGTTGACAGCGGGACAGGGGACAATCAGCCCCAGCATTTT. It translates as CSVDSGTGDNQPQHF.